This is a list of T cell receptor beta chains from one sample in a study of blood T cell repertoires in COVID-19. TCRdb's table, derived via immunoSEQ multiplex PCR, lists solely in-frame clones and lacks some. This sample carries approximately 470,000 clones, approximately 86% of them seen once, and the ten largest clones take roughly 0.7%. Sequenced: PBMCs or T cells enriched from blood (not recorded which). These receptors were obtained from a woman under 30 who had recovered from COVID-19. Each CDR3 is given with its conserved first and last residue. The order of the fields is V gene, J gene, CDR3 protein.

TRBV30,TRBJ1-5,CAWSPPGGDNQPQHF
TRBV29-1,TRBJ2-3,CSVEGQGTNTQYF
TRBV7-2,TRBJ1-1,CASSLPMTGDTTEAFF
TRBV6-6,TRBJ2-7,CASTLTSGYSNEQYF
TRBV28,TRBJ1-2,CASSPPAGYYGYTF
TRBV5-1,TRBJ1-1,CASSYDRGTEAFF
TRBV5-1,TRBJ1-2,CASSLGDREIGGYTF
TRBV9,TRBJ2-7,CASSVEQAGGITYEQYF
TRBV13,TRBJ1-2,CASSTLGQGDYGYTF
TRBV19,TRBJ2-5,CASSISPRGSGGPQETQYF
TRBV18,TRBJ1-5,CASSPWTPGMGQPQHF
TRBV5-1,TRBJ2-2,CASRQGYTGELFF
TRBV28,TRBJ2-5,CASSSGISKETQYF
TRBV19,TRBJ1-2,CASTDTPHGYTF
TRBV6-5,TRBJ2-5,CASSYVAGGHQETQYF
TRBV5-1,TRBJ1-3,CASSTGGFGNTIYF
TRBV29-1,TRBJ1-1,CSVRGGFRGTEAFF
TRBV28,TRBJ2-7,CASTGGGDSYEQYF
TRBV13,TRBJ1-1,CASSLSGGVNTEAFF
TRBV10-3,TRBJ2-5,CAISGWGPAETQYF
TRBV27,TRBJ1-1,CASRLTGWSTEAFF
TRBV19,TRBJ2-1,CASSKTGTSGYNEQFF
TRBV6-5,TRBJ2-7,CASSTNKRAHEQYF
TRBV7-8,TRBJ1-1,CASSQKAGPNTEAFF
TRBV5-1,TRBJ1-1,CASSFGTVTNTEAFF
TRBV15,TRBJ2-7,CATSRALQGLGEQYF
TRBV12-3/TRBV12-4,TRBJ2-3,CASSLGIDTQYF
TRBV28,TRBJ1-5,CASSLAGQPQHF
TRBV25-1,TRBJ2-7,CASSELASGGALREQYF
TRBV5-1,TRBJ1-1,CASSLESEVGAFF
TRBV11-2,TRBJ2-7,CASSPLYEQYF
TRBV7-9,TRBJ1-5,CASTQSNQPQHF
TRBV11-3,TRBJ2-5,CASSAGQYLQETQYF
TRBV6-2/TRBV6-3,TRBJ2-7,CASSYSGVYYEQYF
TRBV6-5,TRBJ1-2,CASSYSTGGDYGYTF
TRBV15,TRBJ1-1,CATSARDRVGEEAFF
TRBV5-1,TRBJ1-1,CASSKDVGRGGTEAFF
TRBV3-1/TRBV3-2,TRBJ1-2,CASSQEPGTADGYTF
TRBV5-4,TRBJ1-4,CATADREGATNEKLFF
TRBV28,TRBJ1-4,CASSLLAVIGEKLFF
TRBV5-1,TRBJ2-7,CASSPRQGEAYEQYF
TRBV7-7,TRBJ2-5,CASSFGAAEFQETQYF
TRBV3-1/TRBV3-2,TRBJ2-1,CASSLEPGTQQFF
TRBV7-2,TRBJ2-6,CASSLGGGTGANVLTF
TRBV20-1,TRBJ1-2,CSASSPTF
TRBV5-1,TRBJ2-3,CASSPPGASGRLMRVDTQYF
TRBV9,TRBJ1-4,CASSVGGQGGSEKLFF
TRBV5-4,TRBJ1-4,CASSPGTETSTNEKLFF
TRBV6-5,TRBJ1-5,CASGQRTQAPQHF
TRBV11-3,TRBJ2-1,CASSLGFSGGGNEQFF
TRBV3-1/TRBV3-2,TRBJ2-1,CASSQRGTSGPRGYNEQFF